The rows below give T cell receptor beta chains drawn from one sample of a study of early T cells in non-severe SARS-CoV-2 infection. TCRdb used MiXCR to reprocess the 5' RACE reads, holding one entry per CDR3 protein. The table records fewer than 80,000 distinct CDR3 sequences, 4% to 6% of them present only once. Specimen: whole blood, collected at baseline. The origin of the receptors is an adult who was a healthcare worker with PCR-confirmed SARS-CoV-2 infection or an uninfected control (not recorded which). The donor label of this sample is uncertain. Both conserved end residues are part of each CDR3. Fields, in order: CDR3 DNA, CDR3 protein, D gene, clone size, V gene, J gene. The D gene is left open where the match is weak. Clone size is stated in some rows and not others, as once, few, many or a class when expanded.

cdr3_nt: TGTGCCAGCACCATAGGGGGGCTGGATCAGTACTTC
cdr3_aa: CASTIGGLDQYF
d_call: -
clone_size: many
v_call: TRBV11-2
j_call: TRBJ2-7

cdr3_nt: TGTGCCAGCAGGCGAGGATTTAGCGGCACAGATACGCAGTATTTT
cdr3_aa: CASRRGFSGTDTQYF
d_call: -
clone_size: many
v_call: TRBV27
j_call: TRBJ2-3

cdr3_nt: TGTGCCAGCAGTTCGAGTAGGGGGGTGTACGAGCAGTACTTC
cdr3_aa: CASSSSRGVYEQYF
d_call: -
clone_size: few
v_call: TRBV27
j_call: TRBJ2-7

cdr3_nt: TGCAGTGCTAGAGACCCAGGGACTAGCACAGATACGCAGTATTTT
cdr3_aa: CSARDPGTSTDTQYF
d_call: -
clone_size: -
v_call: TRBV20-1
j_call: TRBJ2-3

cdr3_nt: TGTGCCAGCAGTTTCATGGACGAGCAGTACTTC
cdr3_aa: CASSFMDEQYF
d_call: -
clone_size: few
v_call: TRBV6-2/TRBV6-3
j_call: TRBJ2-7

cdr3_nt: TGTGCCAGCAGCCAGGGTCAGGGGGGCTTCGCCTACGAGCAGTACTTC
cdr3_aa: CASSQGQGGFAYEQYF
d_call: -
clone_size: many
v_call: TRBV3-1
j_call: TRBJ2-7

cdr3_nt: TGTGCCAGCAGCCCCCGGGGTAGCGGGGACAATGAGCAGTTCTTC
cdr3_aa: CASSPRGSGDNEQFF
d_call: TRBD2
clone_size: -
v_call: TRBV6-1
j_call: TRBJ2-1

cdr3_nt: TGCAGTGCGAGGACAGGGGGTTCCACAGATACGCAGTATTTT
cdr3_aa: CSARTGGSTDTQYF
d_call: TRBD1
clone_size: many
v_call: TRBV20-1
j_call: TRBJ2-3

cdr3_nt: TGTGCCAGCAGCCTCGCGACAGGGATCTACGAGCAGTACTTC
cdr3_aa: CASSLATGIYEQYF
d_call: TRBD1
clone_size: many
v_call: TRBV11-2
j_call: TRBJ2-7

cdr3_nt: TGTGCCACCAGCGCGCCTTCTGGCTTAGCGGGGAGGCATACGCAGTATTTT
cdr3_aa: CATSAPSGLAGRHTQYF
d_call: TRBD2
clone_size: -
v_call: TRBV15
j_call: TRBJ2-3

cdr3_nt: TGTGCCAGCAGCTCTACCGGGACAGGGGCGGTCCACTTT
cdr3_aa: CASSSTGTGAVHF
d_call: TRBD1
clone_size: -
v_call: TRBV7-9
j_call: TRBJ1-6

cdr3_nt: TGCAGCGTTGAAGATCGGAGGGTGGAGACCCAGTACTTC
cdr3_aa: CSVEDRRVETQYF
d_call: -
clone_size: few
v_call: TRBV29-1
j_call: TRBJ2-5

cdr3_nt: TGCAGCGTTGACGGCGGACAGGCGTATAACTATGGCTACACCTTC
cdr3_aa: CSVDGGQAYNYGYTF
d_call: TRBD1
clone_size: few
v_call: TRBV29-1
j_call: TRBJ1-2

cdr3_nt: TGCAGCGCCGGACGAACGGCCACGGGGAACACTGAAGCTTTCTTT
cdr3_aa: CSAGRTATGNTEAFF
d_call: -
clone_size: many
v_call: TRBV29-1
j_call: TRBJ1-1

cdr3_nt: TGTGCCAGCACAGAGAGCTCCTACGAGCAGTACTTC
cdr3_aa: CASTESSYEQYF
d_call: -
clone_size: many
v_call: TRBV7-9
j_call: TRBJ2-7

cdr3_nt: TGTGCCAGCAGTGAAGGGACTGCCACAGATACGCAGTATTTT
cdr3_aa: CASSEGTATDTQYF
d_call: -
clone_size: few
v_call: TRBV2
j_call: TRBJ2-3

cdr3_nt: TGCGCCAGCAGCTTAGGCAAACTTTCTATGAACACTGAAGCTTTCTTT
cdr3_aa: CASSLGKLSMNTEAFF
d_call: -
clone_size: many
v_call: TRBV5-1
j_call: TRBJ1-1

cdr3_nt: TGTGCCAGTAGCACAACCGGGACAAGGCCTGGAAACACCATATATTTT
cdr3_aa: CASSTTGTRPGNTIYF
d_call: -
clone_size: -
v_call: TRBV19
j_call: TRBJ1-3

cdr3_nt: TGTGCCAGCAGTATCCTTATCAGGGCGACAGGGGCCAACGTCCTGACTTTC
cdr3_aa: CASSILIRATGANVLTF
d_call: -
clone_size: few
v_call: TRBV2
j_call: TRBJ2-6

cdr3_nt: TGCGCCAGCCTCGGACAGAGCCCTCGCGCCCTGGGCACCGGGGAGCTGTTTTTT
cdr3_aa: CASLGQSPRALGTGELFF
d_call: -
clone_size: many
v_call: TRBV5-1
j_call: TRBJ2-2

cdr3_nt: TGTGCCAGCAGCCCCCTGGGACTAGGTGTAGATACGCAGTATTTT
cdr3_aa: CASSPLGLGVDTQYF
d_call: TRBD2
clone_size: -
v_call: TRBV14
j_call: TRBJ2-3

cdr3_nt: TGTGCCAGCAGTTTATACCGGGACAGGGTGGGGGAGACCCAGTACTTC
cdr3_aa: CASSLYRDRVGETQYF
d_call: TRBD1
clone_size: -
v_call: TRBV28
j_call: TRBJ2-5

cdr3_nt: TGTGCCAGCAGCCAATTCAGGACGTCGTATAATTCACCCCTCCACTTT
cdr3_aa: CASSQFRTSYNSPLHF
d_call: -
clone_size: many
v_call: TRBV12-3/TRBV12-4
j_call: TRBJ1-6

cdr3_nt: TGCAGTGCTTCCGACGTAAATAGCAATCAGCCCCAGCATTTT
cdr3_aa: CSASDVNSNQPQHF
d_call: -
clone_size: many
v_call: TRBV20-1
j_call: TRBJ1-5

cdr3_nt: TGCAGTGCTCTAAAAATCTCCATAACAGATACGCAGTATTTT
cdr3_aa: CSALKISITDTQYF
d_call: -
clone_size: many
v_call: TRBV20-1
j_call: TRBJ2-3

cdr3_nt: TGTGCCTGGAATCTCGACAGGGGATACACTGAAGCTTTCTTT
cdr3_aa: CAWNLDRGYTEAFF
d_call: TRBD1
clone_size: many
v_call: TRBV30
j_call: TRBJ1-1

cdr3_nt: TGCAGTGCTACAACCCCGGGTGGAAACACCATATATTTT
cdr3_aa: CSATTPGGNTIYF
d_call: -
clone_size: -
v_call: TRBV20-1
j_call: TRBJ1-3

cdr3_nt: TGTGCCAGCAGCCAAGATGACCAGGGATCCTATAATTCACCCCTCCACTTT
cdr3_aa: CASSQDDQGSYNSPLHF
d_call: -
clone_size: few
v_call: TRBV4-2
j_call: TRBJ1-6

cdr3_nt: TGTGCCAGCAGGGCCGGACTAGCGGGACACACAGATACGCAGTATTTT
cdr3_aa: CASRAGLAGHTDTQYF
d_call: TRBD2
clone_size: -
v_call: TRBV6-6
j_call: TRBJ2-3

cdr3_nt: TGTGCCAGTAGAAACGACAGGGCCCAGCATTTT
cdr3_aa: CASRNDRAQHF
d_call: TRBD1
clone_size: few
v_call: TRBV19
j_call: TRBJ1-5

cdr3_nt: TGTGCCAGCAGCTTAGTCAAGGGCACAGGGGGTGGCGCGAACACCGGGGAGCTGTTTTTT
cdr3_aa: CASSLVKGTGGGANTGELFF
d_call: TRBD1
clone_size: many
v_call: TRBV7-8
j_call: TRBJ2-2

cdr3_nt: TGTGCCAGCAGCTTAGCAGGACAGAGGGGCACTGAAGCTTTCTTT
cdr3_aa: CASSLAGQRGTEAFF
d_call: -
clone_size: -
v_call: TRBV7-9
j_call: TRBJ1-1

cdr3_nt: TGCGCCAGCAGCCAAGCTGGGGGGGCAGATACGCAGTATTTT
cdr3_aa: CASSQAGGADTQYF
d_call: TRBD2
clone_size: many
v_call: TRBV4-3
j_call: TRBJ2-3

cdr3_nt: TGTGCCAGCAGCCAGGAGACAGGGGTCGGGAATGAGCAGTTCTTC
cdr3_aa: CASSQETGVGNEQFF
d_call: TRBD1
clone_size: few
v_call: TRBV5-8
j_call: TRBJ2-1

cdr3_nt: TGTGCCAGCAGTACCAGCCGGGACAGCCCAACAGATACGCAGTATTTT
cdr3_aa: CASSTSRDSPTDTQYF
d_call: TRBD1
clone_size: few
v_call: TRBV28
j_call: TRBJ2-3